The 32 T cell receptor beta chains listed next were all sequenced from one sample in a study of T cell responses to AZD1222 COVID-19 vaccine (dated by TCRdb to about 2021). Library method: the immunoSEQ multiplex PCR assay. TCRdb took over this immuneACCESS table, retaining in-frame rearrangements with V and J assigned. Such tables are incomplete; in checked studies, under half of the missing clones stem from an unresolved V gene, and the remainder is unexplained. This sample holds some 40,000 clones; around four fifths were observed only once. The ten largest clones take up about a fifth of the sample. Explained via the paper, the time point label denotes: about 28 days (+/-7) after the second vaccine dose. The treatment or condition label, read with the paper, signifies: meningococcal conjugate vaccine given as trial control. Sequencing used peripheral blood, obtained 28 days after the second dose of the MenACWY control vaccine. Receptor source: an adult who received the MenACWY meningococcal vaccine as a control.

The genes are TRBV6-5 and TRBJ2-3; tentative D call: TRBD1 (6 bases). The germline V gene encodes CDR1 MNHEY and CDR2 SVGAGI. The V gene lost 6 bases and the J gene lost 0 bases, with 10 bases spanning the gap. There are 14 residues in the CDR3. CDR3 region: CASRLQGSTDTQYF. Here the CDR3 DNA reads TGTGCCAGCAGACTGCAGGGGAGCACAGATACGCAGTATTTT.

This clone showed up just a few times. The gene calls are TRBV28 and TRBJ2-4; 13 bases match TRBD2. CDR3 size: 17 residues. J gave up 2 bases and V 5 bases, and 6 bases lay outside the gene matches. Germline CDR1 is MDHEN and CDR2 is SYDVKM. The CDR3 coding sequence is TGTGCCAGCAGTCGCGGGACTAGCGGGGTACCCAAAAACATTCAGTACTTC. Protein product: CASSRGTSGVPKNIQYF. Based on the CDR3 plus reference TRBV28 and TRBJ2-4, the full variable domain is DVKVTQSSRYLVKRTGEKVFLECVQDMDHENMFWYRQDPGLGLRLIYFSYDVKMKEKGDIPEGYSVSREKKERFSLILESASTNQTSMYLCASSRGTSGVPKNIQYFGAGTRLSVL.

As DNA, the CDR3 is TGTGCCAGCATCCCAGGCGGAACGGCCTCTGGAAACACCATATATTTT. It is translated as CASIPGGTASGNTIYF. V is TRBV28 and J is TRBJ1-3; D gene unclear. The CDR3 spans 16 residues. In germline, CDR1 is MDHEN, CDR2 SYDVKM. V was pared by 7 bases and J by 0 bases, with 16 bases between.

CDR3 nucleotide sequence: TGTGCCAGCAGCTCTGGACAGTACACCGGGGAGCTGTTTTTT. Translation gives CASSSGQYTGELFF. V is TRBV9 and J is TRBJ2-2, with a weak D call TRBD1 (6 bases). The ends were cut back, 4 bases at V and 3 bases at J, with 10 bases in the middle. The germline CDR1 and CDR2 sequences are SGDLS and YYNGEE. The CDR3 runs 14 residues.

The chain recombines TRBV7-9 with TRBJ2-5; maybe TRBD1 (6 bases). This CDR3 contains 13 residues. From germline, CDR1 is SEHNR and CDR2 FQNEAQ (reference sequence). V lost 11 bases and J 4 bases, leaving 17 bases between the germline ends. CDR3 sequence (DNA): TGTGCCTCAAGCCAGGGGTTGGGAGAGACCCAGTACTTC. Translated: CASSQGLGETQYF.

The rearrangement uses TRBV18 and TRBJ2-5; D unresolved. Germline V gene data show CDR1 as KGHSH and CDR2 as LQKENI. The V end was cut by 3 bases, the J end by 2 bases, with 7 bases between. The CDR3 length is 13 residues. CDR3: CASSPGIQETQYF. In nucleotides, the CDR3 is TGTGCCAGCTCACCGGGAATTCAAGAGACCCAGTACTTC.

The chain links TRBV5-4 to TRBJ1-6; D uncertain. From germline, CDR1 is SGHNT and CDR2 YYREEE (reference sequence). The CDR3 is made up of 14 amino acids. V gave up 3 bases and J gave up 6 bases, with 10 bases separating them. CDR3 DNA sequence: TGTGCCAGCAGCTACAAGACGGCTAATTCACCCCTCCACTTT. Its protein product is CASSYKTANSPLHF.

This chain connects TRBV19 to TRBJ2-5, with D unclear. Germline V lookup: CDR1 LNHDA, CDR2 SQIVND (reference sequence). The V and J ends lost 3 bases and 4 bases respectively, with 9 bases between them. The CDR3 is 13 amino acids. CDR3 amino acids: CASSMVRGETQYF. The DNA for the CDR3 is TGTGCCAGTAGTATGGTCAGAGGAGAGACCCAGTACTTC.

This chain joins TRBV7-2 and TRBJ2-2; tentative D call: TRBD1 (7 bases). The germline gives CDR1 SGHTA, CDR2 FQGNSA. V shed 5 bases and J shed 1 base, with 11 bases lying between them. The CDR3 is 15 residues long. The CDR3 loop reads CASSVQGGNTGELFF. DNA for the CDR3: TGTGCCAGCAGCGTCCAGGGGGGGAACACCGGGGAGCTGTTTTTT.

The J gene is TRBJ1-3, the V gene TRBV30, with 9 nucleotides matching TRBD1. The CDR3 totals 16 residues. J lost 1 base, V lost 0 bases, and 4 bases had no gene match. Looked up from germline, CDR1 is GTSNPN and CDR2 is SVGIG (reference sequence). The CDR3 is CAWSVQGAASGNTIYF. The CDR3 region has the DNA TGTGCCTGGAGTGTACAGGGGGCAGCTTCTGGAAACACCATATATTTT.

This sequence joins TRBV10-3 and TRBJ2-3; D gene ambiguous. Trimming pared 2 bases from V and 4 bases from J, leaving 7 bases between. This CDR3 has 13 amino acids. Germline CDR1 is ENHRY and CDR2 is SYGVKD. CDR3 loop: CAISEGMADTQYF. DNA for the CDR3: TGTGCCATCAGTGAGGGCATGGCAGATACGCAGTATTTT.

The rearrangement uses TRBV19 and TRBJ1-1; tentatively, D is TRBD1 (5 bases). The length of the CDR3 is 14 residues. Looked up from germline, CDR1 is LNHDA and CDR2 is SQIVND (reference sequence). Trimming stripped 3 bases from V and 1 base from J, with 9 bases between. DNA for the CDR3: TGTGCCAGTAGTATTCCCGGACAGAACACTGAAGCTTTCTTT. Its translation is CASSIPGQNTEAFF.

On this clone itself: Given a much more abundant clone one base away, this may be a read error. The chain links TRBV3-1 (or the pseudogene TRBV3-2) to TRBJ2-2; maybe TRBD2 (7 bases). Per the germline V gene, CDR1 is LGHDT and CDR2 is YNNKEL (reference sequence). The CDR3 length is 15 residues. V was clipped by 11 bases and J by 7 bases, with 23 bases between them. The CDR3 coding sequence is TGTGCCTGCTGCTCCGGGGCGGGGGCGGGCGGGGAGCTGTTTTTT. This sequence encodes CACCSGAGAGGELFF.

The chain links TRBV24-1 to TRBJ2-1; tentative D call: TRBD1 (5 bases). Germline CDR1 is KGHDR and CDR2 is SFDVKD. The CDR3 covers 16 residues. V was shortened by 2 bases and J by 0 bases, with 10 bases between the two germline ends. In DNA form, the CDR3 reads TGTGCCACCAGTGATTCCTACAGGAGCTCCTACAATGAGCAGTTCTTC. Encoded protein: CATSDSYRSSYNEQFF.

The CDR3 here is CASSEAGTSVDTQYF. The CDR3 coding sequence is TGTGCCAGCAGTGAGGCCGGGACTAGCGTAGATACGCAGTATTTT. The chain joins TRBV6-4 to TRBJ2-3, with 10 positions matching TRBD2. V shed 3 bases, J shed 5 bases, and the junction held 5 bases outside the gene matches. Per the germline V gene, CDR1 is MRHNA and CDR2 is SNTAGT. The length of the CDR3 is 15 residues.

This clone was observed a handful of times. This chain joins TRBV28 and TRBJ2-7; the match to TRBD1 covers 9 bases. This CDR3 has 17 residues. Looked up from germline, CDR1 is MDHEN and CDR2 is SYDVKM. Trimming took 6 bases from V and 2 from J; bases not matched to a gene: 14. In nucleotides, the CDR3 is TGTGCCAGCAGCTCTCGAACCGGGACAGGGTTGACCTACGAGCAGTACTTC. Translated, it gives CASSSRTGTGLTYEQYF.

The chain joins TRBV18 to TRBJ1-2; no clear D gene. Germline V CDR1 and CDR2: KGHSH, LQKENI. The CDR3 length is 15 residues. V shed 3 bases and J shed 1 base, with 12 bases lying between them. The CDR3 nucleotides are TGTGCCAGCTCACCGGACGGAAAAAATAACTATGGCTACACCTTC. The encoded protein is CASSPDGKNNYGYTF.

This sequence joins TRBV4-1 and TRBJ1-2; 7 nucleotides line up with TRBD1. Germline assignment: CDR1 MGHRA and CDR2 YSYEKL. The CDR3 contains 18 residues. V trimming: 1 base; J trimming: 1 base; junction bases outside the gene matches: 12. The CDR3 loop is CASSQGGADRVYNYGYTF. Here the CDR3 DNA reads TGCGCCAGCAGCCAAGGAGGCGCAGACAGGGTTTATAACTATGGCTACACCTTC.

CDR3 sequence (DNA): TGTGCCAGCAGCGCGGGCGCGGGGGCCGCGAACACCGGGGAGCTGTTTTTT. Translating it yields CASSAGAGAANTGELFF. The rearrangement joins TRBV7-9 to TRBJ2-2, with a weak D call TRBD2 (7 bases). Germline CDR1 is SEHNR and CDR2 is FQNEAQ (reference sequence). V lost 5 bases and J lost 0, with 16 bases in between. The CDR3 has 17 residues.

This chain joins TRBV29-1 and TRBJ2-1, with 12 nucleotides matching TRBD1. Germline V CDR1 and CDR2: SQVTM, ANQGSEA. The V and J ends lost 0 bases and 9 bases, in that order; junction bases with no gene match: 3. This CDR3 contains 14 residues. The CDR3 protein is CSVEEPGQGAEQFF. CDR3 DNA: TGCAGCGTTGAAGAGCCGGGACAGGGGGCTGAGCAGTTCTTC.

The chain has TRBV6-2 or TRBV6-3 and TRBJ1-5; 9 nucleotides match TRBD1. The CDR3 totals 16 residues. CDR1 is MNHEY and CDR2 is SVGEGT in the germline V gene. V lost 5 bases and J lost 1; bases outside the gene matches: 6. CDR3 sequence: CASSQGTGISNQPQHF. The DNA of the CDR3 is TGTGCCAGCAGTCAAGGGACAGGGATAAGCAATCAGCCCCAGCATTTT.

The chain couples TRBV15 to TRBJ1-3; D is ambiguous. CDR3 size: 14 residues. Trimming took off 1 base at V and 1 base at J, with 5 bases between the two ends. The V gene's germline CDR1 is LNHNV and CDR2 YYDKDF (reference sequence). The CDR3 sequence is CATSRAGSGNTIYF. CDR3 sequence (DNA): TGTGCCACCAGCAGAGCCGGTTCTGGAAACACCATATATTTT.

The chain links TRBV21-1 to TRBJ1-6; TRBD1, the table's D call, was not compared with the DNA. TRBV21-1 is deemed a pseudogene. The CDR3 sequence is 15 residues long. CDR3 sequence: CASSKAAGYRSPLHF. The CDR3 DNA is TGTGCCAGCAGCAAAGCGGCAGGGTATCGTTCACCCCTCCACTTT.

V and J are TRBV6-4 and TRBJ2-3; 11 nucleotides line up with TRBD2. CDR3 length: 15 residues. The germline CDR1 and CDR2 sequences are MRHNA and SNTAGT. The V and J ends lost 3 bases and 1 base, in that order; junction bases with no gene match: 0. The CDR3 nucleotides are TGTGCCAGCAGTGAGGGACTAGCGGGCACAGATACGCAGTATTTT. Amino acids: CASSEGLAGTDTQYF.

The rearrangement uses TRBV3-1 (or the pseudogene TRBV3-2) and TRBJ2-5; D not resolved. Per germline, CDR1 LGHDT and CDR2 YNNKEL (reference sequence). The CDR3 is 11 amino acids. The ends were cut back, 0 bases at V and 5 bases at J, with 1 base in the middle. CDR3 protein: CASSQEETQYF. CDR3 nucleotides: TGTGCCAGCAGCCAAGAGGAGACCCAGTACTTC.

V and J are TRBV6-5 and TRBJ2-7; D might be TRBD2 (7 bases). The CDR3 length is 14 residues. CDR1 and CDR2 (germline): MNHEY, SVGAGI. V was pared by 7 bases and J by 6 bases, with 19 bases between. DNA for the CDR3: TGTGCCAGCACCCCAGGGAGGGGACATACCGAGCAGTACTTC. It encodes CASTPGRGHTEQYF.

The CDR3 DNA reads TGTGCCTGGTCTCCCGGGACGAACCAGCCCCAGCATTTT. Translating gives CAWSPGTNQPQHF. This chain connects TRBV30 to TRBJ1-5, with a tentative D call TRBD1 (5 bases). This CDR3 contains 13 residues. The germline V gene encodes CDR1 GTSNPN and CDR2 SVGIG (reference sequence). The ends were cut back, 5 bases at V and 7 bases at J, with 15 bases in the middle.

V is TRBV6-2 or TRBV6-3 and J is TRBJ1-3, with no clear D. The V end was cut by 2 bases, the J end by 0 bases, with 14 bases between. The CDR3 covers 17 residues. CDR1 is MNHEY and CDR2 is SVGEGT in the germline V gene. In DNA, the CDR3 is TGTGCCAGCAGTTACGGCGGTGGCGGTACCTCTGGAAACACCATATATTTT. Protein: CASSYGGGGTSGNTIYF.

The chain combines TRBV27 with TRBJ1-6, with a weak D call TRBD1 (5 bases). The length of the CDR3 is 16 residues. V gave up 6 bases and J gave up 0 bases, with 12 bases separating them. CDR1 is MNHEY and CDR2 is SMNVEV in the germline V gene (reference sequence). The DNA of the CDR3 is TGTGCCAGCAGCGAAGGGGATAGCTCCTATAATTCACCCCTCCACTTT. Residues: CASSEGDSSYNSPLHF.

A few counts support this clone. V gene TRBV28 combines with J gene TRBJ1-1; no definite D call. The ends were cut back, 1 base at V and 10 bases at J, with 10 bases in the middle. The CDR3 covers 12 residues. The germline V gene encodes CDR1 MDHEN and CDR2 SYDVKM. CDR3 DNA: TGTGCCAGCAGTTTATCGGGCAGAGGAGCTTTCTTT. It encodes CASSLSGRGAFF. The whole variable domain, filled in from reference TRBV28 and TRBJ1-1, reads DVKVTQSSRYLVKRTGEKVFLECVQDMDHENMFWYRQDPGLGLRLIYFSYDVKMKEKGDIPEGYSVSREKKERFSLILESASTNQTSMYLCASSLSGRGAFFGQGTRLTVV.

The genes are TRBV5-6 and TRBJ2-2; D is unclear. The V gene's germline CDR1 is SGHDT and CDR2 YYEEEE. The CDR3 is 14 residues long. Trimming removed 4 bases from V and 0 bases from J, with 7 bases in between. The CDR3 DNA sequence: TGTGCCAGCAGCAGGGTATCGAACACCGGGGAGCTGTTTTTT. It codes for CASSRVSNTGELFF.

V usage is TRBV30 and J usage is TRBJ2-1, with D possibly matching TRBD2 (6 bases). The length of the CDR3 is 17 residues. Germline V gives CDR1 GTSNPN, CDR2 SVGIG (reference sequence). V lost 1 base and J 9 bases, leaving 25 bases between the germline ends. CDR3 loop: CAWSAPLLLARDREQFF. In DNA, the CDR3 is TGTGCCTGGAGTGCTCCCCTTCTACTAGCTCGCGATCGTGAGCAGTTCTTC.